Each of the 12 T cell receptor beta chains below was sequenced from the same sample in a study of blood T cells in healthy people across ages. The authors ran a second PCR of about 6 to 12 cycles using a sample-barcoded 5' primer and a J-beta primer mix. TCRdb re-called the 5' RACE reads with MiXCR, one entry per CDR3 protein. Among under 2,000,000 distinct CDR3 sequences, roughly 52% were seen once, and the ten largest hold over 2%. The sample taken for sequencing was blood. The origin of the receptors is a middle-aged woman in good health.

The V call is TRBV2, the J call TRBJ1-2, with D maybe TRBD1 (5 bases). V was shortened by 6 bases and J by 8 bases, with 22 bases between the two germline ends. This CDR3 contains 15 residues. Germline V lookup: CDR1 SNHLY, CDR2 FYNNEI. DNA for the CDR3: TGTGCCAGCAGGGCCTCCGGGACCTCGGGGCGGGGCTACACCTTC. Translation gives CASRASGTSGRGYTF.

A few counts support this clonotype. The V gene is TRBV11-2, the J gene TRBJ2-1; no reliable D call. The CDR3 consists of 14 residues. V was cut by 1 base and J by 5 bases, with 9 bases left in between. Per germline, CDR1 SGHAT and CDR2 FQNNGV. The CDR3 region is CASSLGLVHNEQFF. CDR3 in DNA: TGTGCCAGCAGCTTAGGGCTGGTCCACAATGAGCAGTTCTTC. Full variable domain (missing parts from reference TRBV11-2 and TRBJ2-1): EAGVAQSPRYKIIEKRQSVAFWCNPISGHATLYWYQQILGQGPKLLIQFQNNGVVDDSQLPKDRFSAERLKGVDSTLKIQPAKLEDSAVYLCASSLGLVHNEQFFGPGTRLTVL.

This clonotype was seen only a few times. V gene TRBV20-1 combines with J gene TRBJ2-3, with unresolved D. Germline V lookup: CDR1 DFQATT, CDR2 SNEGSKA (reference sequence). With 4 bases removed from V and 0 bases from J, the gap between germline ends came to 8 bases. The CDR3 covers 13 residues. CDR3 residues: CSAILSSTDTQYF. DNA for the CDR3: TGCAGTGCTATCTTGTCTAGCACAGATACGCAGTATTTT.

V gene TRBV29-1 combines with J gene TRBJ2-5; weak D call: TRBD2 (5 bases). The ends were cut back, 2 bases at V and 2 bases at J, with 12 bases in the middle. This CDR3 region has 14 residues. Germline lookup yields CDR1 SQVTM and CDR2 ANQGSEA. CDR3 in amino acids: CSVEPKRSQETQYF. DNA for the CDR3: TGCAGCGTTGAACCGAAGCGGTCACAAGAGACCCAGTACTTC.

This chain connects TRBV20-1 to TRBJ2-7; D possibly uses TRBD1 or TRBD2 (5 bases each). Trimming left V 0 bases short and J 4 bases short, with 16 bases between. This CDR3 has 15 amino acids. Germline assignment: CDR1 DFQATT and CDR2 SNEGSKA (reference sequence). CDR3 nucleotides: TGCAGTGCTAGAGACTTCGGGACGGGGAATTACGAGCAGTACTTC. It specifies CSARDFGTGNYEQYF.

In this sample, this clonotype turned up a few times. V usage is TRBV6-5 and J usage is TRBJ2-3; D perhaps matches TRBD1 (5 bases). The CDR3 covers 15 residues. The V gene lost 6 bases and the J gene lost 2 bases, with 15 bases spanning the gap. Germline CDR1 is MNHEY and CDR2 is SVGAGI. Written as DNA, the CDR3 is TGTGCCAGCAGCCAAAGGGGCAGGGTCACAGATACGCAGTATTTT. As protein: CASSQRGRVTDTQYF.

Details on this clonotype: The germline gene is not matched at one end of the junction; a read error may be the cause. The CDR3 loop reads CASSWGQTGANVPTF. The CDR3 DNA reads as TGTGCCAGCAGCTGGGGACAGACTGGGGCCAACGTCCCGACTTTC. The rearrangement uses TRBV6-2 or TRBV6-3 and TRBJ2-6; 7 positions agree with TRBD1. The germline V gene has CDR1 MNHEY and CDR2 SVGEGT. The CDR3 has 15 amino acids.

The chain combines TRBV6-5 with TRBJ2-7, with D possibly being TRBD1 or TRBD2 (6 bases each). CDR1 and CDR2 from the germline V gene are MNHEY and SVGAGI. The CDR3 has 13 residues. The V gene lost 5 bases and the J gene lost 7 bases, with 15 bases spanning the gap. The CDR3 sequence is CASSPYGGNEQYF. The CDR3 DNA reads TGTGCCAGCAGTCCGTACGGGGGCAATGAGCAGTACTTC.

CDR3 in DNA: TGCAGTGCCCCCACAGGAGGGGGTAACACCGGGGAGCTGTTTTTT. It yields the protein CSAPTGGGNTGELFF. This chain connects TRBV20-1 to TRBJ2-2; D could derive from TRBD1 or TRBD2 (6 bases each). This CDR3 contains 15 residues. Trimming took off 6 bases at V and 2 bases at J, with 16 bases between the two ends. CDR1 and CDR2 (germline): DFQATT, SNEGSKA (reference sequence).

This clonotype was seen more than once but under ten times. The rearrangement links TRBV4-2 to TRBJ2-1; D ambiguous. Germline CDR1 reads LGHNA; CDR2 reads YNFKEQ. This CDR3 comprises 17 residues. V was shortened by 1 base and J by 3 bases, with 16 bases between the two germline ends. Written as DNA, the CDR3 is TGTGCCAGCAGCCAAGTGGTCTCCTCTCTAGTCTACAATGAGCAGTTCTTC. Amino acid sequence: CASSQVVSSLVYNEQFF.

In this sample, this clonotype turned up many times. This rearrangement joins TRBV21-1 to TRBJ2-7; the table's D call of TRBD2 was not tested on the DNA. TRBV21-1 is described as a pseudogene. The CDR3 is 15 amino acids. The CDR3 region is CASSKGLPTGHEQYF. DNA of the CDR3: TGTGCCAGCAGCAAGGGACTCCCGACGGGTCACGAGCAGTACTTC.

Comments on this clonotype: It is unclear where the CDR3 begins or ends on the DNA, so no DNA is shown, and the CDR3 is as TCRdb lists it. V gene TRBV21-1 combines with J gene TRBJ2-7; no check of the table's D call, TRBD1, against the DNA was made. TRBV21-1 is flagged as a pseudogene. The CDR3 numbers 20 amino acids, ends counted. The CDR3 region is CASSRSGTGGFGEGSETQYF.